This is a list of T cell receptor beta chains from one sample in a study of blood T cell repertoires in COVID-19. Clones were sequenced by immunoSEQ multiplex PCR, and TCRdb holds only the in-frame ones, with some missing. Of 200,000 to 250,000 clones in the sample, 80% to 90% are singletons; the top ten hold approximately 6%. The sample was peripheral blood. The receptors come from a man aged 80 or over with acute or convalescent COVID-19. CDR3s leave out the opening cysteine and the closing phenylalanine or tryptophan. Each record gives: V gene, J gene, clone size, CDR3 protein. Size is omitted from some rows. Given values are once, few, many or a class for expanded clones.

v_call: TRBV7-2
j_call: TRBJ2-1
clone_size: -
cdr3_aa: ASSSPGAYNEQF

v_call: TRBV2
j_call: TRBJ2-1
clone_size: -
cdr3_aa: ASRATGGAYNEQF

v_call: TRBV27
j_call: TRBJ2-1
clone_size: once
cdr3_aa: ASSPLRGRTSGRYNEQF

v_call: TRBV4-3
j_call: TRBJ2-1
clone_size: -
cdr3_aa: ASSPRPSGSYNEQF

v_call: TRBV5-1
j_call: TRBJ2-4
clone_size: once
cdr3_aa: ASSALAGGAKNIQY

v_call: TRBV19
j_call: TRBJ1-2
clone_size: -
cdr3_aa: ASSIMLPGIYGYT

v_call: TRBV28
j_call: TRBJ1-6
clone_size: -
cdr3_aa: ASSLAGGFNSPLH

v_call: TRBV12-5
j_call: TRBJ1-5
clone_size: -
cdr3_aa: ASGLHSNQPQH

v_call: TRBV2
j_call: TRBJ2-7
clone_size: -
cdr3_aa: ASMELAGLYEQY

v_call: TRBV3-1/TRBV3-2
j_call: TRBJ2-7
clone_size: -
cdr3_aa: ASSQVTDRVY

v_call: TRBV7-9
j_call: TRBJ2-1
clone_size: -
cdr3_aa: ASSPSGGGYNEQF

v_call: TRBV28
j_call: TRBJ2-6
clone_size: -
cdr3_aa: ASTEAGAGANVLT

v_call: TRBV29-1
j_call: TRBJ1-2
clone_size: -
cdr3_aa: SVHREYGYT

v_call: TRBV7-2
j_call: TRBJ2-5
clone_size: -
cdr3_aa: ASTPSGRAGTQY

v_call: TRBV3-1/TRBV3-2
j_call: TRBJ1-2
clone_size: -
cdr3_aa: ASSQGGLGFGYT

v_call: TRBV28
j_call: TRBJ1-5
clone_size: -
cdr3_aa: ASSLGTRQPQH

v_call: TRBV4-2
j_call: TRBJ1-3
clone_size: -
cdr3_aa: ASSQTRTGQGNTIY

v_call: TRBV7-2
j_call: TRBJ2-3
clone_size: -
cdr3_aa: ASSLLPGTSTDTQY

v_call: TRBV7-6
j_call: TRBJ2-3
clone_size: -
cdr3_aa: ASSSRDTEQY

v_call: TRBV7-2
j_call: TRBJ1-4
clone_size: -
cdr3_aa: ASSLSGGLGEKLF

v_call: TRBV29-1
j_call: TRBJ2-1
clone_size: -
cdr3_aa: SAASPGTGFDEQF

v_call: TRBV5-4
j_call: TRBJ1-6
clone_size: -
cdr3_aa: ASSLRGEGSPLH

v_call: TRBV9
j_call: TRBJ1-1
clone_size: -
cdr3_aa: ASSVVQPGTEAF

v_call: TRBV28
j_call: TRBJ1-4
clone_size: -
cdr3_aa: ASSLNQGSEKLF

v_call: TRBV3-1/TRBV3-2
j_call: TRBJ2-3
clone_size: -
cdr3_aa: ASSPWGSAADTQY

v_call: TRBV28
j_call: TRBJ1-6
clone_size: -
cdr3_aa: ASSSSPTGTGGNSPLH

v_call: TRBV2
j_call: TRBJ2-5
clone_size: -
cdr3_aa: ASRTREVEETQY

v_call: TRBV28
j_call: TRBJ2-7
clone_size: -
cdr3_aa: ASSLSRGTGGTEQY

v_call: TRBV24-1
j_call: TRBJ2-3
clone_size: -
cdr3_aa: ATSDQGRGLYTQY

v_call: TRBV23-1
j_call: TRBJ2-6
clone_size: -
cdr3_aa: ASSQSLGLGANVLT

v_call: TRBV29-1
j_call: TRBJ1-5
clone_size: -
cdr3_aa: SVGTADQPQH

v_call: TRBV7-9
j_call: TRBJ1-3
clone_size: -
cdr3_aa: ASSSTEAGGTIY

v_call: TRBV28
j_call: TRBJ1-6
clone_size: -
cdr3_aa: ASSSTTGGNTPLH

v_call: TRBV9
j_call: TRBJ2-4
clone_size: -
cdr3_aa: ASRDCSSGRAAFAAKNIQY

v_call: TRBV14
j_call: TRBJ2-2
clone_size: -
cdr3_aa: ASSQGQGAGTGELF

v_call: TRBV7-9
j_call: TRBJ2-2
clone_size: -
cdr3_aa: ASRFTSGSNTGELF

v_call: TRBV3-1/TRBV3-2
j_call: TRBJ2-7
clone_size: once
cdr3_aa: ASSLGGAHEQY

v_call: TRBV3-1/TRBV3-2
j_call: TRBJ2-1
clone_size: -
cdr3_aa: ASSQGGATSYNEQF

v_call: TRBV27
j_call: TRBJ2-3
clone_size: -
cdr3_aa: ASSPLGQGAKDTQY

v_call: TRBV28
j_call: TRBJ1-5
clone_size: -
cdr3_aa: ASSFLGSQRGHQPQH

v_call: TRBV7-6
j_call: TRBJ2-1
clone_size: -
cdr3_aa: ASSLMASGNNEQF

v_call: TRBV19
j_call: TRBJ2-1
clone_size: few
cdr3_aa: ASSADRGQYNEQF

v_call: TRBV4-3
j_call: TRBJ2-3
clone_size: -
cdr3_aa: ASSQEGPTDTQY

v_call: TRBV19
j_call: TRBJ2-2
clone_size: -
cdr3_aa: ASRTSGTGELF

v_call: TRBV3-1/TRBV3-2
j_call: TRBJ2-3
clone_size: -
cdr3_aa: ASSQVLTDTQY

v_call: TRBV19
j_call: TRBJ2-2
clone_size: -
cdr3_aa: ASSTGADTGELF

v_call: TRBV18
j_call: TRBJ2-6
clone_size: -
cdr3_aa: ASSDGQGPANVLT

v_call: TRBV20-1
j_call: TRBJ2-7
clone_size: -
cdr3_aa: SAADRSLY

v_call: TRBV7-2
j_call: TRBJ2-1
clone_size: -
cdr3_aa: ASSLALAGGGEQF

v_call: TRBV13
j_call: TRBJ1-1
clone_size: -
cdr3_aa: ASSPDRRNTEAF

v_call: TRBV5-1
j_call: TRBJ1-4
clone_size: few
cdr3_aa: ASSLGGINEKLF

v_call: TRBV3-1/TRBV3-2
j_call: TRBJ2-1
clone_size: once
cdr3_aa: ASSPTGADEQF

v_call: TRBV24-1
j_call: TRBJ2-1
clone_size: -
cdr3_aa: ATRKQEGRKYNEQF

v_call: TRBV7-2
j_call: TRBJ2-1
clone_size: -
cdr3_aa: ASSGLALKSHEQF

v_call: TRBV30
j_call: TRBJ2-1
clone_size: -
cdr3_aa: AWSRSGRNYNEQF